Each of the 5 T cell receptor beta chains below was sequenced from the same sample in a study of cytomegalovirus exposure and HLA in healthy donors. Primers for the PCR totalled 60 Vbeta and 13 Jbeta. Assay: immunoSEQ multiplex PCR; the TCRdb copy retains only in-frame clones and omits some. Among about 85,000 clones listed, 60% to 80% were seen once. What was sequenced was PBMCs. The receptors stem from a woman in her forties or fifties in good health and CMV-seropositive.

The chain carries TRBV9 and TRBJ2-3; possibly TRBD2 for D (6 bases). Germline CDR1 and CDR2: SGDLS and YYNGEE. Trimming shortened V by 0 bases and J by 2 bases, and 13 bases separated the two germline ends. The CDR3 has 16 amino acids. The DNA for the CDR3 is TGTGCCAGCAGCGTAGCCGGGGGTCAGAACACAGATACGCAGTATTTT. Translation gives CASSVAGGQNTDTQYF.

This clone was picked up a small number of times. The chain links TRBV27 to TRBJ1-1; 7 nucleotides line up with TRBD1. From germline, CDR1 is MNHEY and CDR2 SMNVEV (reference sequence). The CDR3 extends over 15 amino acids. Losses at the gene ends were 4 bases for V and 1 base for J; bases not matched to a gene: 6. CDR3 sequence (DNA): TGTGCCAGCAGTTCCCTGGGACAGCGGAACACTGAAGCTTTCTTT. It is translated as CASSSLGQRNTEAFF.

The chain is built from TRBV9 and TRBJ2-2, with TRBD2 identical over 15 bases. This CDR3 has 18 amino acids. Germline CDR1 is SGDLS and CDR2 is YYNGEE. The V and J ends lost 3 bases and 4 bases, in that order; junction bases with no gene match: 7. CDR3 sequence reads: CASSAPGLAGGGTGELFF. As DNA, the CDR3 is TGTGCCAGCAGCGCTCCGGGACTAGCGGGGGGTGGCACCGGGGAGCTGTTTTTT.

The chain uses TRBV30 and TRBJ2-4; D remains ambiguous. V dropped 2 bases and J dropped 1 base, with 3 bases sitting between them. CDR3 length: 12 amino acids. Germline V gene lookup returns CDR1 GTSNPN and CDR2 SVGIG (reference sequence). The DNA of the CDR3 is TGTGCCTGGAGTCCGGCCAAAAACATTCAGTACTTC. Its protein product is CAWSPAKNIQYF. Full variable domain (rest looked up from reference TRBV30 and TRBJ2-4): SQTIHQWPATLVQPVGSPLSLECTVEGTSNPNLYWYRQAAGRGLQLLFYSVGIGQISSEVPQNLSASRPQDRQFILSSKKLLLSDSGFYLCAWSPAKNIQYFGAGTRLSVL.

The chain links TRBV19 to TRBJ2-7; D is unclear. Between the trimmed V and J ends, which lost 4 bases and 0 bases, there was a span of 10 bases. Germline V gene sequence: CDR1 LNHDA, CDR2 SQIVND (reference sequence). This CDR3 has 14 residues. The CDR3 is CASSKSLSSYEQYF. The CDR3 coding sequence is TGTGCCAGTAGTAAAAGCCTGAGCTCCTACGAGCAGTACTTC.